The present T cell receptor (beta chain) was sequenced within a study of T cells in Graves' hyperthyroidism and ophthalmopathy (dated by TCRdb to the late 2010s). Some background on the complete study: Peripheral blood was collected at initial diagnosis, before any treatment. The 90 to 100 discovery patients were randomly divided into training and test sets at a 7:3 ratio. Prospective prediction of ophthalmopathy was tested in an independent validation cohort of under 20 hyperthyroidism patients and 17 patients who later progressed to ophthalmopathy. According to the paper, TCR Vbeta CDR3 sequencing was carried out on 135 peripheral blood samples, which came from 40 to 45 ophthalmopathy, 75 to 80 hyperthyroidism and roughly 17 progressor patients. Once sampling was done, hyperthyroidism patients were given methimazole at a starting dose of 30 mg daily, whereas ophthalmopathy patients were given high-dose intravenous methylprednisolone. In addition, the study compared T-cell repertoires in thyroid tissue and in blood from five to seven Graves' hyperthyroidism patients. A discovery cohort of about 95 patients, approximately 45 with Graves' ophthalmopathy and approximately 60 with stable Graves' hyperthyroidism, was used to find distinguishing TCR V-J signatures. Overall results and qualifications from the work: In cross-validation, a model built on a 13 V-J signature told ophthalmopathy apart from stable hyperthyroidism with approximately 90% sensitivity and about 81% specificity, and in testing the same model reached 80%/75%. No statistical method was used to fix the sample size in advance, and group allocation was not hidden from the investigators. In validation, progression to ophthalmopathy was predicted by the model with nearly 71% sensitivity and under 85% specificity, a median of roughly six months before onset. Most expanded thyroid clonotypes (frequency above 0.001) were also detected in blood, suggesting blood repertoires may reflect thyroid immune responses.

The hyperthyroidism patients were between 18 and 65 years old and newly diagnosed, with a disease duration of less than 2 months. Any patient with an uncontrolled infection, another autoimmune disease, pregnancy or lactation was excluded. Clinical symptoms, serum thyroxine and TRAb, thyroid ultrasound, and orbital computed tomography formed the basis for the diagnoses. Blood from progressor patients was collected at the time of first diagnosis with hyperthyroidism, before any ophthalmopathy symptoms had appeared. PBMCs were separated from 8 to 10 ml of fresh peripheral blood using Ficoll-Paque density gradient centrifugation. Progressor patients were initially diagnosed with Graves' hyperthyroidism and developed ophthalmopathy during follow-up. Total RNA was extracted with Trizol reagent, and quality was checked on an Agilent 2100 Bioanalyzer. This clonotype was found many times. Its antigen specificity is not known. Base quality data are lacking; no much larger clone is found one base away.

V is shortened by 4 bases, J by 0 bases, and the region joining them spans 9 bases. CDR1 and CDR2, looked up from the germline V gene (reference sequence), are SGHAT and FQDESV. From cysteine to phenylalanine, the CDR3 is 15 amino acids long. Only the CDR3 region is kept as DNA, spanning 45 bases read in frame from base 1. The TCR beta CDR3 regions were amplified from RNA transcripts. The first round of RT-PCR for the TCR CDR3 was performed with the HTBI primer set and the Qiagen OneStep RT-PCR kit. Libraries were constructed in a second round of multiplex PCR, after which size selection and purification were carried out. Sequencing of the libraries was done on an Illumina HiSeq2000 using paired-end 100 bp reads. The source study handled its data this way. SOAPnuke was used to process the raw data, with reads discarded if the reads contained adapters or uncalled bases, had a mean Phred below 15, or lacked an exact constant-primer or identifier match. COPE v1.2.5 was used to merge high-quality paired reads, and clonotypes were defined as unique nucleotide sequences. MiTCR v1.1 was used to align the clonotypes against IMGT TRBV, TRBD and TRBJ reference segments. Analysis was restricted to V-J combinations with a frequency above 0.0001, which covered roughly 99% of repertoires. The TCS score was defined as the ratio of F50 (clonal expansion) to E x V (chaos), calculated using BLOSUM62-based TCRdist between CDR3 peptides within each V-J. Welch's t-statistics and random forest reduced around 520 V-J features to 13, which were used in a naive Bayes classifier (R e1071). The public reads were reanalyzed by TCRdb: fastp trimming at Q25, MiXCR alignment, in-frame beta chains only. Here each entry gathers all rows of one CDR3 protein and keeps the most common genes and DNA. The V and J calls were determined by TCRdb, not by the authors. For this sample there are approximately 400,000 distinct CDR3 sequences; about 14% appear just once. The ten largest account for about 20% of the sample.

Source material: blood. Rearrangement joined TRBV11-1 to TRBJ2-2; no confident D gene assignment can be made. The source of this sequence is a man under 40 with Graves' hyperthyroidism that later progressed to Graves' ophthalmopathy. This receptor has the CDR3 CASSYLGTNTGELFF. The DNA sequence is as follows: TGTGCCAGCAGCTACCTTGGTACGAACACCGGGGAGCTGTTTTTT. Outside the CDR3, residues come from the reference TRBV11-1 and TRBJ2-2 proteins, so the full variable domain is: EAEVAQSPRYKITEKSQAVAFWCDPISGHATLYWYRQILGQGPELLVQFQDESVVDDSQLPKDRFSAERLKGVDSTLKIQPAELGDSAMYLCASSYLGTNTGELFFGEGSRLTVL.